Following are 8 T cell receptor beta chains from one sample sequenced in a study of radiation and T cells in renal cell carcinoma. The assay was immunoSEQ multiplex PCR, and TCRdb's table has in-frame clones only and misses some. The table lists some 150,000 clones, about 88% of them singletons, with 12% in the top ten. Stated time point: baseline pretreatment blood. Treatment indicated: 15 Gy SBRT to primary tumor, nephrectomy 4 weeks later. The sample was blood, taken from a patient whose treatment included radiotherapy and nephrectomy. These receptor sequences come from a woman in her fifties or sixties with renal cell carcinoma.

This clone was counted only a few times. The V and J genes are TRBV4-2 and TRBJ1-1; 8 bases are shared with TRBD1. Per germline, CDR1 LGHNA and CDR2 YNFKEQ. With 0 bases clipped from V and 10 bases from J, the junction kept 7 bases outside the gene matches. The CDR3 length is 14 residues. The CDR3 DNA reads TGTGCCAGCAGCCAAGATGTTCGACAGGGGAGAGCTTTCTTT. It yields the protein CASSQDVRQGRAFF.

CDR3 amino acids: CASSFGRTRRNTIYF. CDR3 coding DNA: TGTGCCAGCAGCTTTGGAAGGACAAGGCGAAACACCATATATTTT. The chain is built from TRBV5-6 and TRBJ1-3; tentative D call: TRBD1 (5 bases). Germline V lookup: CDR1 SGHDT, CDR2 YYEEEE. V was cut by 2 bases and J by 5 bases, with 14 bases left in between. The CDR3 spans 15 residues.

CDR3 sequence (DNA): TGTGCCAGCAGCGCGACCCCCCGAGAGACCCAGTACTTC. Translating gives CASSATPRETQYF. The rearrangement uses TRBV7-2 and TRBJ2-5; no clear D. The V end lost 5 bases, the J end lost 4 bases, and 11 bases lay between the germline ends. Germline CDR1 reads SGHTA; CDR2 reads FQGNSA. This CDR3 has 13 amino acids.

Details on this clone: At the DNA level, this CDR3 is encoded by other sequences in the same sample as well. The chain recombines TRBV18 with TRBJ1-5; no definite D call. The CDR3 covers 13 residues. Germline CDR1 reads KGHSH; CDR2 reads LQKENI. Trimming cost V 3 bases and J 1 base, with 4 bases left between them. The DNA for the CDR3 is TGTGCCAGCTCACCGGACAGCAATCAGCCCCAGCATTTT. Protein product: CASSPDSNQPQHF.

The chain joins TRBV12-5 to TRBJ1-2, with 9 nucleotides matching TRBD1. V dropped 6 bases and J dropped 5; count of bases not matched to a gene: 7. The CDR3 has 14 residues. CDR1 and CDR2 (germline): LGHNT, FRNRAP. The CDR3 coding sequence is TGTGCTAGTGGGTGGGGACAGGGAAGGTATGGCTACACCTTC. Translated, it gives CASGWGQGRYGYTF. The full variable domain, in which reference TRBV12-5 and TRBJ1-2 provide the parts outside the CDR3, is DARVTQTPRHKVTEMGQEVTMRCQPILGHNTVFWYRQTMMQGLELLAYFRNRAPLDDSGMPKDRFSAEMPDATLATLKIQPSEPRDSAVYFCASGWGQGRYGYTFGSGTRLTVV.

The genes are TRBV15 and TRBJ1-6; D might be TRBD1 (5 bases). V was cut by 3 bases and J by 8 bases, with 14 bases left in between. CDR3 length: 15 amino acids. Looked up from germline, CDR1 is LNHNV and CDR2 is YYDKDF (reference sequence). CDR3 residues: CATSRGQGVDSPLHF. The CDR3 DNA sequence: TGTGCCACCAGCAGGGGTCAGGGTGTAGATTCACCCCTCCACTTT.

The chain has TRBV6-5 and TRBJ2-1; TRBD2 matches at 12 bases. Germline-derived CDR1 and CDR2 are MNHEY and SVGAGI. V lost 6 bases and J lost 2; bases outside the gene matches: 2. The CDR3 is 15 residues long. The DNA for the CDR3 is TGTGCCAGCAGCAGGACTAGCGGGGCCTACAATGAGCAGTTCTTC. Encoded protein: CASSRTSGAYNEQFF.

V usage is TRBV6-1 and J usage is TRBJ2-2; the match to TRBD1 covers 9 bases. Germline lookup yields CDR1 MNHNS and CDR2 SASEGT. After removal of 1 base from V and 6 bases from J, the junction contained 9 bases not matched to a gene. CDR3 length: 17 amino acids. CDR3 residues: CASSEGGQGIGSGELFF. CDR3 coding DNA: TGTGCCAGCAGTGAAGGGGGACAGGGAATAGGCTCCGGGGAGCTGTTTTTT.